This T cell receptor beta chain emerged from a study of OX40 agonist ivuxolimab in advanced cancers. The sample holds a few counts of this clone. Clones were read by immunoSEQ multiplex PCR, and TCRdb kept only the in-frame ones, dropping some. This sample yields about 71,000 clones, of which roughly three quarters are seen a single time; roughly 5.3% belongs to the top ten. Germline V CDR1 and CDR2: MNHEY, SVGAGI. The V segment lost 6 bases and the J segment 6 bases; nucleotides outside the gene matches: 9. CDR3 length equals 15 residues. Sequenced material: CD4+ or CD8+ T cells sorted from blood, taken in a trial of the OX40 agonist ivuxolimab. The receptor was derived from an adult with an advanced solid tumor such as melanoma, head and neck, liver or kidney cancer. The rearrangement links TRBV6-5 to TRBJ1-5; the match to TRBD1 covers 9 bases. CDR3 sequence (DNA): TGTGCCAGCAGCCACAGGGGGCTTTCGGGTCAGCCCCAGCATTTT. This gives the protein CASSHRGLSGQPQHF.